The present entry profiles one T cell receptor beta chain with its context. As yet, its antigen is unknown. The germline V gene has CDR1 MNHEY and CDR2 SVGEGT. The V and J ends lost 5 bases and 9 bases, in that order; junction bases with no gene match: 10. The CDR3 length is 15 residues. Assay used: immunoSEQ multiplex PCR; TCRdb lists only in-frame clones, some missing. The repertoire holds roughly 10,000 clones, with over 70% as singletons. These data are taken from a study of CD4 T cells in relation to SARS-CoV-2 and coronaviruses. Study overall: PBMCs were cultured with antigen for nine to eleven days before TCR beta sequencing.

The unexposed donors gave CD4+ T cells in about 2010-2019, prior to COVID-19. Isolation of CD4+ T cells took place after around 11 days in culture. Each well had around 2.2 million PBMCs in 5% human AB serum with IL-2. Sequenced sample: CD4+ T cells from PBMCs, cultured in vitro. The chain uses TRBV6-2 or TRBV6-3 and TRBJ1-5; 10 positions match TRBD1. The receptor was derived from a human donor in good health. CDR3 amino acids: CASSTGTGAARPQHF. In nucleotides, the CDR3 is TGTGCCAGCAGTACCGGGACAGGGGCAGCCCGGCCCCAGCATTTT.